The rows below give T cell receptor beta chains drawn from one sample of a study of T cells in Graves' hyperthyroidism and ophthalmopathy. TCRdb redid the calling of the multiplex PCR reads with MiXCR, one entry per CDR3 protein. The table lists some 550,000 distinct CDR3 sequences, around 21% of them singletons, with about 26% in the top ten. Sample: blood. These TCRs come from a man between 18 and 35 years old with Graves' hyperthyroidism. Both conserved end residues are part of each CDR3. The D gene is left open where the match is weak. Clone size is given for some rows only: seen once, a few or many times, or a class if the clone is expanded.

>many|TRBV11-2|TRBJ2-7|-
CASSFYWAGSSYEQYF
TGTGCCAGCAGCTTCTATTGGGCCGGGAGCTCCTACGAGCAGTACTTC
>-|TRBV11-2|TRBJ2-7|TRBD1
CASSLVMGQSYEQYF
TGTGCCAGCAGCTTAGTAATGGGACAGTCATACGAGCAGTACTTC
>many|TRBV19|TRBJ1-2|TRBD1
CASSVYPGQGRGYTF
TGTGCCAGTAGTGTCTACCCGGGACAGGGTCGTGGCTACACCTTC
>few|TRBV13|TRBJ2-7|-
CASSSGPGTYEQYF
TGTGCCAGCAGCTCGGGGCCCGGAACCTACGAGCAGTACTTC
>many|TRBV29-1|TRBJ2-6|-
CSVPSRTSGANVLTF
TGCAGCGTTCCCTCCAGGACCTCTGGGGCCAACGTCCTGACTTTC
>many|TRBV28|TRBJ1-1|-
CASRLKPSWVEAFF
TGTGCCAGCAGATTAAAGCCGTCCTGGGTTGAAGCTTTCTTT
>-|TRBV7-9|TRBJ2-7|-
CASSPGQMTSYEQYF
TGTGCCAGCAGCCCCGGACAGATGACCTCCTACGAGCAGTACTTC
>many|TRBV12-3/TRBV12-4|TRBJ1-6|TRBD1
CASRQGNSPLHF
TGTGCCAGTCGACAGGGAAACTCACCCCTCCACTTT
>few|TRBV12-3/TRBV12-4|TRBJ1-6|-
CASRAGGWNSPLHF
TGTGCCAGCCGGGCGGGGGGTTGGAATTCACCCCTCCACTTT
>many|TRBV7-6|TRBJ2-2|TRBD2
CASSSPSSGTFANTGELFF
TGTGCCAGCAGCTCCCCCTCTAGCGGGACGTTCGCGAACACCGGGGAGCTGTTTTTT
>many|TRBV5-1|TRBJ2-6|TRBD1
CAKIGQGAPGANVLTF
TGCGCCAAGATCGGACAGGGGGCGCCTGGGGCCAACGTCCTGACTTTC
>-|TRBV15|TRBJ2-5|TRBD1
CATSRDRGLQETQYF
TGTGCCACCAGCAGAGACAGGGGGTTGCAAGAGACCCAGTACTTC
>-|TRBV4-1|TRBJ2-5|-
CASSQGNRVETQYF
TGCGCCAGCAGCCAAGGAAACAGGGTAGAGACCCAGTACTTC